The 14 T cell receptor beta chains listed next were all sequenced from one sample in a study of blood T cell repertoires in COVID-19. Clones were read by immunoSEQ multiplex PCR, and TCRdb kept only the in-frame ones, dropping some. The sample records about 180,000 clones, approximately 86% being singletons. The material sequenced was PBMCs or T cells enriched from blood (not recorded which). These receptors originate from a man in his fifties or sixties who had recovered from COVID-19.

The gene calls are TRBV7-3 and TRBJ2-7; 12 nucleotides line up with TRBD2. V shed 6 bases, J shed 5 bases, and the junction held 11 bases outside the gene matches. CDR3 size: 16 residues. The germline V gene has CDR1 SGHTA and CDR2 FQGTGA. The CDR3 DNA reads as TGTGCCAGCAGTCCCCTCCCGACTAGCGGGGGCCACGAGCAGTACTTC. Encoded protein: CASSPLPTSGGHEQYF.

The J gene is TRBJ2-2, the V gene TRBV7-9; TRBD2 matches 11 bases. The CDR3 covers 16 residues. J gave up 4 bases and V 7 bases, and 8 bases lay outside the gene matches. Germline CDR1 SEHNR, CDR2 FQNEAQ (reference sequence). The CDR3 coding sequence is TGTGCCAGCAACGACGGACTAGCGGGCTTCACCGGGGAGCTGTTTTTT. Translated, it gives CASNDGLAGFTGELFF.

This chain uses TRBV6-5 with TRBJ2-2; D possibly corresponds to TRBD2 (6 bases). CDR3 length: 15 amino acids. Germline values: CDR1 MNHEY, CDR2 SVGAGI. V was pared by 8 bases and J by 4 bases, with 17 bases between. CDR3 in DNA: TGTGCCAGCGGAGGCGGGACTTCGGTCACCGGGGAGCTGTTTTTT. Its protein product is CASGGGTSVTGELFF.

The rearrangement links TRBV7-2 to TRBJ1-6, with TRBD1 matching 8 bases. J gave up 10 bases and V 5 bases, and 22 bases lay outside the gene matches. Germline values: CDR1 SGHTA, CDR2 FQGNSA. The CDR3 is made up of 19 amino acids. CDR3 bases: TGTGCCAGCAGCCTTAGATCCGCGACAGGGGCCCAACTTTACTCACCCCTCCACTTT. This gives the protein CASSLRSATGAQLYSPLHF. Full variable domain (outside the CDR3, taken from reference TRBV7-2 and TRBJ1-6): GAGVSQSPSNKVTEKGKDVELRCDPISGHTALYWYRQSLGQGLEFLIYFQGNSAPDKSGLPSDRFSAERTGGSVSTLTIQRTQQEDSAVYLCASSLRSATGAQLYSPLHFGNGTRLTVT.

This clone was observed a single time. This chain connects TRBV12-3 or TRBV12-4 to TRBJ1-2; perhaps TRBD1 as D (5 bases). The CDR3 covers 13 residues. V was clipped by 6 bases and J by 5 bases, with 13 bases between them. CDR3 loop: CASRSQGTYGYTF. The CDR3 bases are TGTGCCAGCAGATCCCAGGGTACGTATGGCTACACCTTC.

This sequence joins TRBV2 and TRBJ2-2; the match to TRBD2 covers 11 bases. CDR1 is SNHLY, CDR2 FYNNEI, per germline. The CDR3 covers 17 residues. The V gene end was trimmed by 7 bases and the J gene end by 7 bases; junction bases not matched to a gene: 14. In nucleotides, the CDR3 is TGTGCCAGCAAGGCCCCGGGACTAGCGGTGGGTGGCGGGGAGCTGTTTTTT. Translating it yields CASKAPGLAVGGGELFF.

This chain links TRBV3-1 (or the pseudogene TRBV3-2) with TRBJ2-3; 9 bases fit TRBD1. Looked up from germline, CDR1 is LGHDT and CDR2 is YNNKEL (reference sequence). The CDR3 extends over 21 amino acids. Trimming cost V 1 base and J 2 bases; bases outside gene matches: 19. The CDR3 sequence: CASSQGLWDRVTPTPTDTQYF. DNA of the CDR3: TGTGCCAGCAGCCAAGGACTCTGGGACAGGGTGACCCCTACGCCCACAGATACGCAGTATTTT.

The V gene is TRBV28, the J gene TRBJ1-5; D gene uncertain. The germline V gene encodes CDR1 MDHEN and CDR2 SYDVKM. Trimming pared 11 bases from V and 3 bases from J, leaving 14 bases between. This CDR3 has 13 amino acids. CDR3 sequence (DNA): TGTGCCGCCGTCGACACGCTCAATCAGCCCCAGCATTTT. Its translation is CAAVDTLNQPQHF.

This chain uses TRBV30 with TRBJ1-6; possible D gene TRBD1, 5 bases. Germline lookup yields CDR1 GTSNPN and CDR2 SVGIG (reference sequence). The CDR3 runs 13 residues. V was pared by 6 bases and J by 0 bases, with 6 bases between. The CDR3: CACGASYNSPLHF. The DNA of the CDR3 is TGTGCCTGTGGGGCCTCCTATAATTCACCCCTCCACTTT.

The chain has TRBV28 and TRBJ2-7; the match to TRBD2 covers 8 bases. The CDR3 runs 15 residues. V gave up 6 bases and J gave up 3 bases; unmatched junction bases: 10. Per germline, CDR1 MDHEN and CDR2 SYDVKM. The CDR3 DNA sequence: TGTGCCAGCAGCCGGGGGGGGACCTCGGTCTACGAGCAGTACTTC. It specifies CASSRGGTSVYEQYF. Looking up the rest from reference TRBV28 and TRBJ2-7 gives the full variable domain: DVKVTQSSRYLVKRTGEKVFLECVQDMDHENMFWYRQDPGLGLRLIYFSYDVKMKEKGDIPEGYSVSREKKERFSLILESASTNQTSMYLCASSRGGTSVYEQYFGPGTRLTVT.

A single count supports this clone. For the CDR3, the DNA is TGCAGCGTTGAGTTCCAGGGGGCTAGTGCTTTCTTT. Translated: CSVEFQGASAFF. The chain uses TRBV29-1 and TRBJ1-1; 8 bases align to TRBD1. CDR3 length: 12 amino acids. Germline CDR1 SQVTM, CDR2 ANQGSEA. V trimming: 3 bases; J trimming: 11 bases; junction bases outside the gene matches: 8.

This clone was observed a handful of times. The chain employs TRBV6-8 and TRBJ1-5; TRBD1 aligns across 9 bases. Germline V gene data show CDR1 as MNHGY and CDR2 as SAAAGT. The CDR3 sequence is 13 residues long. J gave up 10 bases and V 7 bases, and 8 bases lay outside the gene matches. In DNA form, the CDR3 reads TGTGCCAGCACGGGGACAGGGCTTTTCCCCCAGCATTTT. The encoded protein is CASTGTGLFPQHF.

The rearrangement links TRBV19 to TRBJ2-1, with TRBD2 identical over 8 bases. The CDR3 is 16 residues long. Trimming took 4 bases from V and 9 from J; bases not matched to a gene: 14. CDR1 and CDR2 from the germline V gene are LNHDA and SQIVND (reference sequence). CDR3 nucleotide sequence: TGTGCCAGTAGTACCTCGGCCGCGGGAGGTCTCCCTGAGCAGTTCTTC. This translates into CASSTSAAGGLPEQFF.

This clone was seen a few times. This chain uses TRBV9 with TRBJ1-5; D is possibly TRBD1 (6 bases). The V gene lost 0 bases and the J gene lost 7 bases, with 11 bases spanning the gap. Germline CDR1 SGDLS, CDR2 YYNGEE. This CDR3 has 14 amino acids. The CDR3 region is CASSVGRGRQPQHF. CDR3 DNA: TGTGCCAGCAGCGTAGGCAGGGGCAGACAGCCCCAGCATTTT.